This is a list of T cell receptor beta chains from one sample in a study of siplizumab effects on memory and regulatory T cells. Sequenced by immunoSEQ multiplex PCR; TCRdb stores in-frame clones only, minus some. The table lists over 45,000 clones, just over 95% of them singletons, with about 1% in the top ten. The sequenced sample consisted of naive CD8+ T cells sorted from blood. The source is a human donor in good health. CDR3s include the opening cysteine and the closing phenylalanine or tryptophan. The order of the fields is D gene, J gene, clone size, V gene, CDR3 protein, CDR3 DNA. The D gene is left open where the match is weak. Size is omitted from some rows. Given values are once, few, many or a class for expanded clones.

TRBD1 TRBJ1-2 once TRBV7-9 CASSPGVGGSSYGYTF TGTGCCAGCAGCCCCGGGGTAGGGGGCAGCAGCTATGGCTACACCTTC
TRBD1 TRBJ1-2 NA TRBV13 CASSIRTGEDYTF TGTGCCAGCAGCATACGGACAGGGGAGGACTACACCTTC
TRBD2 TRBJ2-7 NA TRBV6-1 CASGLSGSSYEQYF TGTGCCAGCGGGTTGAGCGGGAGCTCCTACGAGCAGTACTTC
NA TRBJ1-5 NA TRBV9 CASSVGQSNQPQHF TGTGCCAGCAGCGTGGGACAAAGCAATCAGCCCCAGCATTTT
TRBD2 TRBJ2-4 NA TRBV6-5 CASSLSREGIQYF TGTGCCAGCAGTTTGAGCAGGGAGGGCATTCAGTACTTC
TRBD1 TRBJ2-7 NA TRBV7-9 CASSFGTGYEQYF TGTGCCAGCAGCTTCGGGACAGGATACGAGCAGTACTTC
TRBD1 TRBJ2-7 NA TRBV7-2 CASSLIGDSSYEQYF TGTGCCAGCAGCTTAATAGGGGACAGCTCCTACGAGCAGTACTTC
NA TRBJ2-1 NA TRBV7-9 CASSLGGLLYNEQFF TGTGCCAGCAGCTTAGGAGGACTGTTATACAATGAGCAGTTCTTC
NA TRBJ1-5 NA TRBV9 CASSVGVNNQPQHF TGTGCCAGCAGCGTAGGGGTCAACAATCAGCCCCAGCATTTT
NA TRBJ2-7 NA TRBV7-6 CASSLGPRVEQYF TGTGCCAGCAGCTTAGGTCCCAGGGTCGAGCAGTACTTC
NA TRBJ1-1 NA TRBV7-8 CASTRGHTEAFF TGTGCCAGCACACGGGGGCACACTGAAGCTTTCTTT
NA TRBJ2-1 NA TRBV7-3 CASSLTSESYNEQFF TGTGCCAGCAGCTTAACTAGCGAGTCCTACAATGAGCAGTTCTTC
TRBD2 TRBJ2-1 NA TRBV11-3 CASSFVWREAYNEQFF TGTGCCAGCAGCTTTGTATGGCGGGAGGCTTACAATGAGCAGTTCTTC
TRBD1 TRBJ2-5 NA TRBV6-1 CASTRRDSSQETQYF TGTGCCAGCACCCGAAGGGACAGTAGCCAAGAGACCCAGTACTTC
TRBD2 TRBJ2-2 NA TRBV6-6 CASTAGGALNTGELFF TGTGCAAGCACTGCGGGGGGGGCACTAAACACCGGGGAGCTGTTTTTT
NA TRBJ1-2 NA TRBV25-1 CASSETRGVTGRGYTF TGTGCCAGCAGTGAAACTAGAGGGGTCACAGGGCGCGGCTACACCTTC
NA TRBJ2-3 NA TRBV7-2 CASSLQITQYF TGTGCCAGCAGCCTCCAGATTACGCAGTATTTT
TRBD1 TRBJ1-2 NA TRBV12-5 CASGETGAPQKYDYTF TGTGCTAGTGGGGAAACAGGGGCCCCACAAAAGTATGACTACACCTTC
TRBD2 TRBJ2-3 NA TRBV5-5 CASSIGTSGRSMADTQYF TGTGCCAGCAGCATAGGGACTAGCGGGAGGAGTATGGCAGATACGCAGTATTTT
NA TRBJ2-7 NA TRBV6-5 CASSYASSYEQYF TGTGCCAGCAGTTATGCTAGTTCCTACGAGCAGTACTTC
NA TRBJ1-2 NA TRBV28 CASSLWTVLDGYTF TGTGCCAGCAGTTTATGGACAGTCCTCGACGGCTACACCTTC
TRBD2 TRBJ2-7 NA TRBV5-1 CASSPGEGPYEQYF TGCGCCAGCAGCCCTGGGGAGGGCCCTTACGAGCAGTACTTC
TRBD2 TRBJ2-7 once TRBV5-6 CASSFREGLEQYF TGTGCCAGCAGCTTCCGGGAGGGGCTCGAGCAGTACTTC
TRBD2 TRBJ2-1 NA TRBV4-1 CASSQSGLAGVHEQFF TGCGCCAGCAGCCAGTCTGGACTAGCGGGAGTACATGAGCAGTTCTTC
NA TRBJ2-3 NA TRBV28 CATTTAYTDTQYF TGTGCCACCACAACCGCCTACACAGATACGCAGTATTTT
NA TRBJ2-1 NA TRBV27 CASSFQGSNEQFF TGTGCCAGCAGTTTTCAGGGGAGCAATGAGCAGTTCTTC
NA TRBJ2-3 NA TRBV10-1 CASSPIRGFGRTDTQYF TGCGCCAGCAGTCCGATACGGGGGTTTGGGCGCACAGATACGCAGTATTTT
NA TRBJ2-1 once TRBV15 CATSRDRILNEQFF TGTGCCACCAGCAGAGATCGGATCCTCAATGAGCAGTTCTTC
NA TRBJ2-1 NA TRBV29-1 CSVHRKDSPSYNEQFF TGCAGCGTTCACCGCAAAGACAGCCCCTCCTACAATGAGCAGTTCTTC
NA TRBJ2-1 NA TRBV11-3 CASSDRGYNEQFF TGTGCCAGCAGCGACCGGGGGTACAATGAGCAGTTCTTC
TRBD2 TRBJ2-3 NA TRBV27 CASSATSGSYTQYF TGTGCCAGCAGTGCCACTAGCGGGAGTTATACGCAGTATTTT
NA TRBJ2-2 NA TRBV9 CASSVYYGTNTGELFF TGTGCCAGCAGCGTATATTACGGTACGAACACCGGGGAGCTGTTTTTT
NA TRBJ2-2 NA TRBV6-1 CASSEYTGELFF TGTGCCAGCAGTGAATACACCGGGGAGCTGTTTTTT
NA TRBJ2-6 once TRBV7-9 CASSPQGGANVLTF TGTGCCAGCAGCCCGCAGGGGGGGGCCAACGTCCTGACTTTC
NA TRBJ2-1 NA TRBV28 CASSLRFGKKPPNEQFF TGTGCCAGCAGTTTACGATTTGGGAAGAAGCCCCCGAATGAGCAGTTCTTC
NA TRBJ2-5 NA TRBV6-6 CASSTYEETQYF TGTGCCAGCAGTACCTACGAAGAGACCCAGTACTTC
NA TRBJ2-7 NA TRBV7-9 CASSSLSQGGYEQYF TGTGCCAGCAGCTCTCTAAGTCAGGGGGGCTACGAGCAGTACTTC
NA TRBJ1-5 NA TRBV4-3 CASSQDRGGQPQHF TGCGCCAGCAGCCAAGACCGGGGTGGACAGCCCCAGCATTTT
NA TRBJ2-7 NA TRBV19 CASSAGRSYEQYF TGTGCCAGTAGCGCGGGACGGAGCTACGAGCAGTACTTC
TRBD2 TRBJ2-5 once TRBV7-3 CASSLTSGSGETQYF TGTGCCAGCAGCTTGACTAGCGGATCTGGGGAGACCCAGTACTTC
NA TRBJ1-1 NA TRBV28 CASRDLGGTAFF TGTGCCAGCAGAGATCTGGGTGGAACAGCTTTCTTT
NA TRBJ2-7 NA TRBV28 CASSSDGTYEQYF TGTGCCAGCAGTTCCGACGGAACCTACGAGCAGTACTTC
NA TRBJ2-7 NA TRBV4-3 CASSQVLGREQYF TGCGCCAGCAGCCAAGTTTTGGGGAGAGAGCAGTACTTC
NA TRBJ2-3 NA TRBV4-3 CASSQDRRGVLRADTQYF TGCGCCAGCAGCCAAGATCGGAGGGGGGTACTGAGAGCAGATACGCAGTATTTT
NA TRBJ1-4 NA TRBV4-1 CASSHASRTEGEKLFF TGCGCCAGCAGCCACGCCTCTAGGACAGAAGGGGAAAAACTGTTTTTT
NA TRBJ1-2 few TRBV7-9 CASSNQESYGYTF TGTGCCAGCAGCAATCAGGAGTCCTATGGCTACACCTTC
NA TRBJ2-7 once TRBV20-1 CSAHNYEQYF TGCAGTGCTCACAACTACGAGCAGTACTTC
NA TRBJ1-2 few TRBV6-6 CASSYSRRDGYTF TGTGCCAGCAGTTACTCAAGGAGAGATGGCTACACCTTC
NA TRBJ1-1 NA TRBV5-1 CASSFEGLRSEAFF TGCGCCAGCAGCTTTGAGGGTCTGCGCTCTGAAGCTTTCTTT
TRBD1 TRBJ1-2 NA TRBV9 CASSVATGEANYGYTF TGTGCCAGCAGCGTAGCTACAGGGGAGGCTAACTATGGCTACACCTTC
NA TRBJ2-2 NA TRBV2 CASSEDTGELFF TGTGCCAGCAGTGAAGACACCGGGGAGCTGTTTTTT
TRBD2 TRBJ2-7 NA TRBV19 CASSSREDEQYF TGTGCCAGTAGTAGCCGGGAGGACGAGCAGTACTTC
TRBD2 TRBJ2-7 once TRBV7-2 CASSLTSGSHEQYF TGTGCCAGCAGCTTAACTAGCGGGAGCCACGAGCAGTACTTC
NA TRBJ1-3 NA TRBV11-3 CASSQGLLSGNTIYF TGTGCCAGCAGCCAGGGCCTTCTCTCTGGAAACACCATATATTTT
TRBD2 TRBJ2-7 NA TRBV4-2 CASSHPAGGTSYEQYF TGTGCCAGCAGCCATCCAGCGGGAGGTACCTCCTACGAGCAGTACTTC
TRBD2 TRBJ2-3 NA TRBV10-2 CASSYFPGGSIDTQYF TGCGCCAGCTCCTATTTCCCGGGAGGTAGTATAGATACGCAGTATTTT
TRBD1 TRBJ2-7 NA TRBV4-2 CASSQEDRREQYF TGTGCCAGCAGCCAAGAGGACAGGCGCGAGCAGTACTTC
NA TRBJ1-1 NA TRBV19 CASSESGYTEAFF TGTGCCAGTAGTGAATCAGGGTACACTGAAGCTTTCTTT
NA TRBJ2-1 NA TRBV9 CASSVGYGYNEQFF TGTGCCAGCAGCGTAGGGTACGGCTACAATGAGCAGTTCTTC